These T cell receptor beta chains were read from a single sample in a study of blood T cell repertoires in COVID-19. Profiled with immunoSEQ multiplex PCR; TCRdb holds only in-frame clones, not every one. In the table there are tens of thousands of clones, 90% to 95% of which are singletons. The sequencing sample was made of peripheral blood. Every receptor here comes from a man in his forties or fifties with COVID-19, enrolled during active disease. The CDR3 runs from the conserved cysteine through the conserved F or W. Each record gives: D gene, J gene, clone size, V gene, CDR3 DNA, CDR3 protein. A D gene is named only where the DNA matches it firmly. Expanded clones are given a class, and other clones once, few, many or no size at all.

D gene: .
J gene: TRBJ1-2
clone size: .
V gene: TRBV7-9
CDR3 DNA: TGTGCCAGCAGCTTACCGGTTGCTGGGGCCGGCTACACCTTC
CDR3 protein: CASSLPVAGAGYTF

D gene: TRBD1
J gene: TRBJ2-7
clone size: .
V gene: TRBV6-6
CDR3 DNA: TGTGCCAGCAGGCCCGGGACAGGCTGGAACGAGCAGTACTTC
CDR3 protein: CASRPGTGWNEQYF

D gene: TRBD1
J gene: TRBJ1-5
clone size: once
V gene: TRBV29-1
CDR3 DNA: TGCAGCCCTCAGGGGGCGATGAAGCCCCAGCATTTT
CDR3 protein: CSPQGAMKPQHF

D gene: .
J gene: TRBJ2-3
clone size: .
V gene: TRBV4-1
CDR3 DNA: TGCGCCAGCAGCCAAGAATCGGGGGGCACAGATACGCAGTATTTT
CDR3 protein: CASSQESGGTDTQYF

D gene: TRBD1
J gene: TRBJ1-5
clone size: .
V gene: TRBV2
CDR3 DNA: TGTGCCAGCAGACGTACAGGGGCGACCGGTCAGCCCCAGCATTTT
CDR3 protein: CASRRTGATGQPQHF

D gene: .
J gene: TRBJ1-1
clone size: .
V gene: TRBV29-1
CDR3 DNA: TGCAGCGTTGAAGAAGGACTGGAAGCTTTCTTT
CDR3 protein: CSVEEGLEAFF

D gene: .
J gene: TRBJ1-5
clone size: .
V gene: TRBV7-8
CDR3 DNA: TGTGCCAGCAGCTTAGTGGGGGGGACGGATCAGCCCCAGCATTTT
CDR3 protein: CASSLVGGTDQPQHF

D gene: TRBD1
J gene: TRBJ1-1
clone size: .
V gene: TRBV6-5
CDR3 DNA: TGTGCCAGCAGCCCAGGTCAGGGGGGGAACACTGAAGCTTTCTTT
CDR3 protein: CASSPGQGGNTEAFF

D gene: .
J gene: TRBJ2-4
clone size: .
V gene: TRBV3-1/TRBV3-2
CDR3 DNA: TGTGCCAGCAGCCAAGGAGGGGGGGCCCAAAACATTCAGTACTTC
CDR3 protein: CASSQGGGAQNIQYF

D gene: .
J gene: TRBJ2-7
clone size: .
V gene: TRBV5-5
CDR3 DNA: TGTGCCAGCAGCTTGTACGAGGGGGACTCCTACGAGCAGTACTTC
CDR3 protein: CASSLYEGDSYEQYF

D gene: .
J gene: TRBJ2-5
clone size: .
V gene: TRBV6-2/TRBV6-3
CDR3 DNA: TGTGCCAGCAGCCCCAGGGGGACCCAGTACTTC
CDR3 protein: CASSPRGTQYF

D gene: TRBD2
J gene: TRBJ2-3
clone size: .
V gene: TRBV19
CDR3 DNA: TGTGCCAGTAGCCGACTAGCGGGCACAGATACGCAGTATTTT
CDR3 protein: CASSRLAGTDTQYF

D gene: TRBD2
J gene: TRBJ2-5
clone size: .
V gene: TRBV5-6
CDR3 DNA: TGTGCCAGCAGCGACGGACTAGTGGGGGAGACCCAGTACTTC
CDR3 protein: CASSDGLVGETQYF

D gene: TRBD1
J gene: TRBJ2-3
clone size: .
V gene: TRBV18
CDR3 DNA: TGTGCCAGCTCATACGGGACAGGGGGTCGCACAGATACGCAGTATTTT
CDR3 protein: CASSYGTGGRTDTQYF

D gene: .
J gene: TRBJ1-1
clone size: few
V gene: TRBV7-3
CDR3 DNA: TGTGCCAGCAGCTTAAACGGGTTTTCTGAAGCTTTCTTT
CDR3 protein: CASSLNGFSEAFF

D gene: TRBD1
J gene: TRBJ2-4
clone size: .
V gene: TRBV5-6
CDR3 DNA: TGTGCCAGCAGCTTGTTTCAGCGGGACAGGGGAAACATTCAGTACTTC
CDR3 protein: CASSLFQRDRGNIQYF

D gene: .
J gene: TRBJ1-2
clone size: .
V gene: TRBV2
CDR3 DNA: TGTGCCAGCGAACGGGCTAACTATGGCTACACCTTC
CDR3 protein: CASERANYGYTF